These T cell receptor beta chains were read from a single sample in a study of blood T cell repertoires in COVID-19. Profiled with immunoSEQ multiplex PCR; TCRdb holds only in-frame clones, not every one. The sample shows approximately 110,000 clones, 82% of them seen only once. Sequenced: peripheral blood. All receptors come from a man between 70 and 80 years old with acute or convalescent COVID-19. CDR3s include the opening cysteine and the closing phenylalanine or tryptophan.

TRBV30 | CAWRPGQGYEKLFF
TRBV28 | CASTSTGRTYEQYF
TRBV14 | CASSQRQGAVYGYTF
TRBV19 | CASSRGQGGNEQYF
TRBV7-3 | CASSLAGLKSEQFF
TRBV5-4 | CASSLAGATTSYEQYF
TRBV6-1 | CASSEARVGWSSYEQYF
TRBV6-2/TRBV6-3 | CASSSGQGINEKLFF
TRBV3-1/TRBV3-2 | CASSQDFAQQALHF
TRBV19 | CASSKQPQGYEQYF
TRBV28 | CASTLGGGFQPQHF
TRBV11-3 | CASSLRPGETYEQYF
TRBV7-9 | CASSLLSGSTQYF